Following are 19 T cell receptor beta chains from one sample sequenced in a study of post-analysis software for immune sequencing data. For these receptors, no antigen is known. Study conclusions and caveats: Patients showed TRBV5-6, TRBV5-1 and TRBV20-1 among roughly 5 TRBV segments more frequent than in controls.

cDNA libraries for TCR beta contained unique molecular identifiers. TCRdb reanalysed the PCR reads using MiXCR and keeps one entry per CDR3 protein. The sample lists roughly 730,000 distinct CDR3 sequences; just under 30% were seen once. The sequencing sample was made of blood. The receptor set was obtained from a girl aged 5-17 years with multiple sclerosis.

This chain joins TRBV13 and TRBJ2-7, with 12 positions matching TRBD2. Germline CDR1 and CDR2: PRHDT and FYEKMQ (reference sequence). The ends lost 5 bases at V and 2 bases at J; junction bases unmatched: 13. This CDR3 is built from 18 residues. The CDR3 reads CASSHPALAGGGTYEQYF. The CDR3 DNA reads TGTGCCAGCAGCCACCCGGCACTAGCGGGAGGCGGGACCTACGAGCAGTACTTC.

This chain joins TRBV20-1 and TRBJ2-1, with D perhaps matching TRBD1 (5 bases). Trimming removed 5 bases at V and 0 bases at J, with 14 bases between. Germline loops: CDR1 DFQATT, CDR2 SNEGSKA (reference sequence). The CDR3 sequence is 15 residues long. The CDR3 region is CSAYPTVGSYNEQFF. The DNA for the CDR3 is TGCAGTGCTTACCCGACAGTGGGCTCCTACAATGAGCAGTTCTTC.

The chain joins TRBV6-2 or TRBV6-3 to TRBJ2-1, with TRBD1 matching over 7 bases. Trimming at V came to 6 bases and at J to 2 bases, leaving 10 bases not matched to a gene. The length of the CDR3 is 16 residues. Germline CDR1 reads MNHEY; CDR2 reads SVGEGT. The CDR3 DNA reads as TGTGCCAGCAGCCACAGGGGCCTGCAGACCTACAATGAGCAGTTCTTC. It codes for CASSHRGLQTYNEQFF.

The table lists this clonotype with many counts. CDR3 coding DNA: TGTGCCAGCAGTCCCCGGAGCAATCAGCCCCAGCATTTT. Translation gives CASSPRSNQPQHF. The V and J genes are TRBV6-6 and TRBJ1-5; D uncertain. V was shortened by 5 bases and J by 1 base, with 6 bases between the two germline ends. There are 13 residues in the CDR3. Looked up from germline, CDR1 is MNHNY and CDR2 is SVGAGI (reference sequence).

The rearrangement joins TRBV7-2 to TRBJ1-1, with no clear D. Germline V gene data show CDR1 as SGHTA and CDR2 as FQGNSA. V lost 2 bases and J lost 8, with 12 bases in between. The CDR3 extends over 13 amino acids. The CDR3 DNA reads TGTGCCAGCAGCTTAAATCTCGCGCGCGAAGCTTTCTTT. This encodes CASSLNLAREAFF.

This clonotype was counted only a few times. This rearrangement joins TRBV2 to TRBJ2-3, with TRBD2 matching 7 bases. CDR1 is SNHLY, CDR2 FYNNEI, per germline. After removal of 7 bases from V and 0 bases from J, the junction contained 19 bases not matched to a gene. This CDR3 spans 19 amino acids. Here the CDR3 reads CASKTFAGGGTPSTDTQYF. The DNA for the CDR3 is TGTGCCAGCAAGACCTTCGCGGGCGGGGGAACCCCTAGCACAGATACGCAGTATTTT.

This clonotype was detected ten times or more. J is TRBJ2-7 and V is TRBV10-3, with D perhaps TRBD1 or TRBD2 (6 bases each). Per germline, CDR1 ENHRY and CDR2 SYGVKD. The CDR3 length is 14 residues. The V end lost 10 bases, the J end lost 8 bases, and 24 bases lay between the germline ends. CDR3 nucleotide sequence: TGTGCCAGTTTAGACAGGTCTGCTGGGGGGAAGCAGTACTTC. Protein product: CASLDRSAGGKQYF.

This clonotype came up a few times. The CDR3 nucleotides are TGCGCCAGCAGAGAGGTACTAGGTTCCTACAATGAGCAGTTCTTC. Translating gives CASREVLGSYNEQFF. The chain couples TRBV5-1 to TRBJ2-1; the D gene is possibly TRBD2 (5 bases). Germline V lookup: CDR1 SGHRS, CDR2 YFSETQ. The CDR3 spans 15 residues. V lost 5 bases, J lost 1 base, and 13 bases lay in between.

This sequence joins TRBV9 and TRBJ2-1, with 9 bases aligning to TRBD2. The germline gives CDR1 SGDLS, CDR2 YYNGEE. The CDR3 runs 21 residues. The V and J ends lost 0 bases and 5 bases, in that order; junction bases with no gene match: 21. For the CDR3, the DNA is TGTGCCAGCAGCGTAGCGCAGAGGGCAGCGGGAGGCATAGTAGGTCACAATGAGCAGTTCTTC. Encoded protein: CASSVAQRAAGGIVGHNEQFF.

This clonotype appeared a few times. The chain combines TRBV27 with TRBJ1-5, with unresolved D. Trimming took 7 bases from V and 0 from J, leaving 10 bases between them. The CDR3 contains 14 residues. Germline assignment: CDR1 MNHEY and CDR2 SMNVEV (reference sequence). DNA for the CDR3: TGTGCCAGCATGAAAGGAAATAGCAATCAGCCCCAGCATTTT. Encoded protein: CASMKGNSNQPQHF.

In this sample, this clonotype turned up many times. V is TRBV4-3 and J is TRBJ1-2; 7 nucleotides match TRBD1. CDR3 length: 19 residues. Germline trimming cut 4 bases from V and 4 bases from J; bases unmatched to any gene: 21. Germline-derived CDR1 and CDR2 are LGHNA and YSLEER. In nucleotides, the CDR3 is TGCGCCAGCAGCCGAGGAAAAGGACAGGCTTCGTCCCTCTTCTATGGCTACACCTTC. It encodes CASSRGKGQASSLFYGYTF.

This clonotype has just one count. This chain links TRBV5-5 with TRBJ2-4; D is unresolved. Germline V CDR1 and CDR2: SGHKS, YYEKEE (reference sequence). Trimming removed 3 bases at V and 0 bases at J, with 10 bases between. CDR3 size: 15 residues. The CDR3 DNA sequence: TGTGCCAGCAGCTGGAGCCCGCTAGCCAAAAACATTCAGTACTTC. Its translation: CASSWSPLAKNIQYF.

A note on this clonotype: An end of the junction differs from the germline gene, which may be a read error. CDR3 sequence reads: CSAREVAGNNSPLHF. CDR3 bases: TGCAGTGCAAGAGAGGTGGCAGGCAATAATTCACCCCTCCACTTT. The rearrangement joins TRBV20-1 to TRBJ1-6, with D uncertain. Germline CDR1 is DFQATT and CDR2 is SNEGSKA (reference sequence). The CDR3 is made up of 15 amino acids.

This clonotype was detected only a few times. This chain links TRBV28 with TRBJ1-2, with D unresolved. V was cut by 5 bases and J by 0 bases, with 7 bases left in between. The germline V gene has CDR1 MDHEN and CDR2 SYDVKM. The CDR3 totals 13 residues. CDR3 amino acids: CASSVGTNYGYTF. CDR3 DNA: TGTGCCAGCAGTGTCGGAACTAACTATGGCTACACCTTC.

The chain employs TRBV6-6 and TRBJ2-7; TRBD2 matches at 10 bases. Per the germline V gene, CDR1 is MNHNY and CDR2 is SVGAGI (reference sequence). This CDR3 region has 13 residues. Germline trimming cut 8 bases from V and 1 base from J; bases unmatched to any gene: 2. Here the CDR3 reads CASQAGGSYEQYF. The CDR3 DNA sequence: TGTGCCAGCCAAGCGGGAGGGTCCTACGAGCAGTACTTC.

The V call is TRBV7-9, the J call TRBJ2-6, with 10 bases matching TRBD1. The germline gives CDR1 SEHNR, CDR2 FQNEAQ (reference sequence). Trimming at V came to 5 bases and at J to 4 bases, leaving 14 bases not matched to a gene. The CDR3 length is 19 residues. In DNA, the CDR3 is TGTGCCAGCAGCCAAGGGGACAGGGGCTTAAATCTGGGGGCCAACGTCCTGACTTTC. Its translation is CASSQGDRGLNLGANVLTF.

The V gene is TRBV18, the J gene TRBJ1-5; maybe TRBD1 (5 bases). V lost 2 bases and J lost 9, with 14 bases in between. Germline V gene data show CDR1 as KGHSH and CDR2 as LQKENI. There are 14 residues in the CDR3. This chain's CDR3 is CASSPSGGTGPQHF. CDR3 sequence (DNA): TGTGCCAGCTCACCAAGTGGAGGGACGGGGCCCCAGCATTTT.

CDR3 residues: CASSVGRVGGHTEAFF. The CDR3 DNA is TGTGCCAGCAGCGTAGGACGGGTGGGAGGACACACTGAAGCTTTCTTT. This sequence joins TRBV9 and TRBJ1-1, with D unclear. Deletions cut 0 bases from V and 3 bases from J, with 15 bases between. Germline values: CDR1 SGDLS, CDR2 YYNGEE. This CDR3 contains 16 residues.

This clonotype was observed a few times. The chain carries TRBV6-9 and TRBJ2-4; 9 bases agree with TRBD1. V shed 0 bases, J shed 13 bases, and the junction held 22 bases outside the gene matches. Germline V gene data show CDR1 as MNHGY and CDR2 as SVAAGI. The CDR3 is 19 amino acids. As DNA, the CDR3 is TGTGCCAGCAGTTATTCTATAATGCCGGGACAGGGTCTTATTTCTCGGCAGTACTTC. Its protein is CASSYSIMPGQGLISRQYF.